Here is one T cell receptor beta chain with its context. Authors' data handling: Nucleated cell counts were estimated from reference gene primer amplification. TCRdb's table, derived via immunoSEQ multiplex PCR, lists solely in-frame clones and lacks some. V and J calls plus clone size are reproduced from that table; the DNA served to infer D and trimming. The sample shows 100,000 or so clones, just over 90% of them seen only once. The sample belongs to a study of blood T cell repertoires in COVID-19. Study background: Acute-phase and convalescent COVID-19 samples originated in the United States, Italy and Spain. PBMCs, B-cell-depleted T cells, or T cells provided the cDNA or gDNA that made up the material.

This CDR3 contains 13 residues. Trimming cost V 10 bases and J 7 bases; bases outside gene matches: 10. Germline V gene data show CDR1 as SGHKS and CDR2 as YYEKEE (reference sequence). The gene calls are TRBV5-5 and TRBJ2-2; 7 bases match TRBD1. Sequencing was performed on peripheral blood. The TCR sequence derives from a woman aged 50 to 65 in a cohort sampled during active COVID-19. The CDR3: CACGQQGSGELFF. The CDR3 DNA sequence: TGTGCCTGTGGACAACAGGGGAGCGGGGAGCTGTTTTTT.